The T cell receptor beta chain under discussion was sequenced for a study of post-analysis software for immune sequencing data. Study summary: Courses of disease covered relapsing-remitting, secondary progressive and progressive-relapsing multiple sclerosis. General study results and limits: Significantly lower normalized Chao1 diversity was seen in multiple sclerosis patients than in controls.

A few counts support this clonotype. What it binds is unknown. Unique molecular identifiers were present in the TCR beta cDNA libraries. Each CDR3 protein gets one entry after TCRdb re-called the PCR reads with MiXCR. Among roughly 870,000 distinct CDR3 sequences, around 53% were seen once, and the ten largest hold roughly 4.4%. The TCR was taken from a girl between 5 and 17 years old with multiple sclerosis. The specimen was blood.

This CDR3 is CASSLTGSFFSYEQYF. DNA for the CDR3: TGTGCCAGCAGCTTGACAGGCAGCTTTTTTTCCTACGAGCAGTACTTC. This sequence joins TRBV5-6 and TRBJ2-5; TRBD1 might be the D (5 bases). The last part of the DNA fits TRBJ2-7 better; the J call may be wrong. Germline lookup yields CDR1 SGHDT and CDR2 YYEEEE. This CDR3 has 16 residues.